This is a list of T cell receptor beta chains from one sample in a study of OX40 agonist ivuxolimab in advanced cancers. Using immunoSEQ multiplex PCR, the repertoire was profiled, and TCRdb retains in-frame clones only, with some absent. The table records under 70,000 clones, about nine tenths of them present only once. The sequencing used CD4+ or CD8+ T cells sorted from blood, collected in a trial of the OX40 agonist ivuxolimab. The receptors were sampled from an adult with an advanced solid tumor such as melanoma, head and neck, liver or kidney cancer. Both conserved end residues are part of each CDR3. Fields, in order: J gene, D gene, V gene, clone size, CDR3 protein, CDR3 DNA. A D gene is named only where the DNA matches it firmly. A clone size is listed for some rows: how often the clone was seen (once, few, many), or a class if it is expanded.

J: TRBJ2-7
D: TRBD1
V: TRBV18
size: NA
CDR3: CASSHAGTGVYEQYF
DNA: TGTGCCAGCTCACACGCCGGGACAGGGGTCTACGAGCAGTACTTC

J: TRBJ1-2
D: NA
V: TRBV28
size: NA
CDR3: CASSSFDREGSYYGYTF
DNA: TGTGCCAGCAGCTCATTCGACAGAGAGGGGTCCTACTATGGCTACACCTTC

J: TRBJ2-2
D: NA
V: TRBV7-6
size: NA
CDR3: CASSARPGGENTGELFF
DNA: TGTGCCAGCAGCGCCCGCCCCGGCGGGGAGAACACCGGGGAGCTGTTTTTT

J: TRBJ1-5
D: NA
V: TRBV7-2
size: few
CDR3: CASSLTQGYQPQHF
DNA: TGTGCCAGCAGCTTAACTCAGGGCTATCAGCCCCAGCATTTT

J: TRBJ2-2
D: NA
V: TRBV28
size: NA
CDR3: CASSLWGTPGTGELFF
DNA: TGTGCCAGTAGTTTATGGGGAACCCCGGGCACCGGGGAGCTGTTTTTT

J: TRBJ1-5
D: NA
V: TRBV5-8
size: NA
CDR3: CASSRQVKTPQHF
DNA: TGTGCCAGCAGCCGACAGGTCAAAACCCCCCAGCATTTT

J: TRBJ2-3
D: TRBD2
V: TRBV18
size: NA
CDR3: CASSATSGTDTQYF
DNA: TGTGCCAGCTCAGCGACTAGCGGCACAGATACGCAGTATTTT

J: TRBJ1-4
D: NA
V: TRBV3-1/TRBV3-2
size: NA
CDR3: CASSRLFF
DNA: TGTGCCAGCAGTAGGCTGTTTTTT

J: TRBJ2-1
D: TRBD2
V: TRBV27
size: NA
CDR3: CASSGSGSYNEQFF
DNA: TGTGCCAGCAGTGGTAGCGGGAGTTACAATGAGCAGTTCTTC

J: TRBJ2-1
D: TRBD2
V: TRBV5-1
size: NA
CDR3: CASRPGTSGGYNEQFF
DNA: TGCGCCAGCAGACCCGGGACTAGCGGGGGTTACAATGAGCAGTTCTTC

J: TRBJ1-1
D: NA
V: TRBV10-3
size: NA
CDR3: CAIRNQGQGPNTEAFF
DNA: TGTGCCATCAGAAACCAGGGTCAAGGGCCGAACACTGAAGCTTTCTTT

J: TRBJ2-7
D: NA
V: TRBV30
size: NA
CDR3: CACSLNRDPGEQYF
DNA: TGTGCCTGTTCCTTAAACAGGGACCCCGGTGAGCAGTACTTC

J: TRBJ1-4
D: NA
V: TRBV5-1
size: NA
CDR3: CASSLSGTPRKLFF
DNA: TGCGCCAGCAGCTTATCCGGGACACCGAGAAAGCTGTTTTTT

J: TRBJ1-3
D: NA
V: TRBV10-2
size: NA
CDR3: CASGDLGTGNTIYF
DNA: TGCGCCAGCGGGGACTTAGGTACGGGAAACACCATATATTTT

J: TRBJ1-2
D: NA
V: TRBV10-1
size: NA
CDR3: CASSETQGTGGYTF
DNA: TGCGCCAGCAGTGAGACTCAGGGTACGGGAGGCTACACCTTC

J: TRBJ1-2
D: NA
V: TRBV11-2
size: NA
CDR3: CASSLAGDGYTF
DNA: TGTGCCAGCAGCTTAGCCGGGGATGGCTACACCTTC

J: TRBJ2-5
D: TRBD2
V: TRBV5-5
size: NA
CDR3: CASSYGLAGVVETQYF
DNA: TGTGCCAGCAGCTACGGACTAGCGGGAGTGGTGGAGACCCAGTACTTC

J: TRBJ1-5
D: NA
V: TRBV19
size: NA
CDR3: CASSSAGLNQPQHF
DNA: TGTGCCAGTAGTAGCGCTGGGCTCAATCAGCCCCAGCATTTT

J: TRBJ2-4
D: NA
V: TRBV28
size: NA
CDR3: CASSKGGKNIQYF
DNA: TGTGCCAGCAGTAAGGGGGGCAAAAACATTCAGTACTTC

J: TRBJ1-5
D: NA
V: TRBV6-5
size: NA
CDR3: CASSTINQPQHF
DNA: TGTGCCAGCAGTACAATAAATCAGCCCCAGCATTTT

J: TRBJ1-3
D: TRBD1
V: TRBV15
size: NA
CDR3: CATSSRDRGISGNTIYF
DNA: TGTGCCACCAGCTCCCGGGACAGGGGGATCTCTGGAAACACCATATATTTT

J: TRBJ1-2
D: TRBD1
V: TRBV19
size: NA
CDR3: CASSIPGGPNYGYTF
DNA: TGTGCCAGTAGTATCCCAGGGGGCCCGAACTATGGCTACACCTTC

J: TRBJ2-6
D: NA
V: TRBV19
size: NA
CDR3: CASSPGENSGANVLTF
DNA: TGTGCCAGTAGCCCGGGAGAAAACTCTGGGGCCAACGTCCTGACTTTC

J: TRBJ1-2
D: TRBD1
V: TRBV28
size: NA
CDR3: CASTSTGGENGYTF
DNA: TGTGCCAGCACCTCTACAGGGGGCGAGAATGGCTACACCTTC

J: TRBJ1-1
D: NA
V: TRBV29-1
size: NA
CDR3: CSVDGPMNTEAFF
DNA: TGCAGCGTTGACGGGCCAATGAACACTGAAGCTTTCTTT

J: TRBJ1-3
D: NA
V: TRBV5-6
size: NA
CDR3: CASSLVPGATGNTIYF
DNA: TGTGCCAGCAGCTTGGTTCCGGGGGCAACTGGAAACACCATATATTTT

J: TRBJ2-2
D: TRBD2
V: TRBV4-1
size: NA
CDR3: CASSRRLAGGQRTGELFF
DNA: TGCGCCAGCAGCCGCAGACTAGCGGGGGGGCAGAGGACCGGGGAGCTGTTTTTT

J: TRBJ2-6
D: TRBD1
V: TRBV19
size: few
CDR3: CASSPHTGDSGANVLTF
DNA: TGTGCCAGTAGTCCCCACACAGGGGACTCTGGGGCCAACGTCCTGACTTTC

J: TRBJ1-1
D: NA
V: TRBV1
size: NA
CDR3: CTSSTRGLTEAFF
DNA: TGCACCAGCAGCACCAGGGGGCTTACTGAAGCTTTCTTT

J: TRBJ1-1
D: TRBD1
V: TRBV30
size: few
CDR3: CAWNGQGLNTEAFF
DNA: TGTGCCTGGAACGGACAGGGCCTGAACACTGAAGCTTTCTTT